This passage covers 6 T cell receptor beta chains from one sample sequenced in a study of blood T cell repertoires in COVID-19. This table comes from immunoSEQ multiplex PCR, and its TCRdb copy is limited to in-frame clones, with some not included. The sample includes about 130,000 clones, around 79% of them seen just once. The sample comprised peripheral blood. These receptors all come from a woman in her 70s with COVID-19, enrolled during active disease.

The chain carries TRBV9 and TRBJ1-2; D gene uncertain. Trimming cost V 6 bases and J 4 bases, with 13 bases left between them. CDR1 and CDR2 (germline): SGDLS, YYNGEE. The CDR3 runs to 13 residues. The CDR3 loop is CASTPGESYGYTF. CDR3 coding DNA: TGTGCCAGCACCCCGGGAGAGTCCTATGGCTACACCTTC.

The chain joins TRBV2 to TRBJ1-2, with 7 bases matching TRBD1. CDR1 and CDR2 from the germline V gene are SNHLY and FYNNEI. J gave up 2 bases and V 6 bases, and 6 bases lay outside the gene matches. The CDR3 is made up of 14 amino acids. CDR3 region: CASSPSTGNYGYTF. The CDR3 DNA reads TGTGCCAGCAGCCCTTCGACAGGGAACTATGGCTACACCTTC.

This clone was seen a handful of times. CDR3 in amino acids: CASSTGPGAEAFF. CDR3 nucleotides: TGTGCCAGCAGCACAGGGCCTGGTGCTGAAGCTTTCTTT. The chain carries TRBV7-3 and TRBJ1-1; the D gene is possibly TRBD1 (6 bases). Germline CDR1 is SGHTA and CDR2 is FQGTGA. The CDR3 extends over 13 amino acids. V shed 5 bases and J shed 6 bases, with 13 bases lying between them. The full variable domain, with the rest looked up from reference TRBV7-3 and TRBJ1-1, is GAGVSQTPSNKVTEKGKYVELRCDPISGHTALYWYRQSLGQGPEFLIYFQGTGAADDSGLPNDRFFAVRPEGSVSTLKIQRTERGDSAVYLCASSTGPGAEAFFGQGTRLTVV.

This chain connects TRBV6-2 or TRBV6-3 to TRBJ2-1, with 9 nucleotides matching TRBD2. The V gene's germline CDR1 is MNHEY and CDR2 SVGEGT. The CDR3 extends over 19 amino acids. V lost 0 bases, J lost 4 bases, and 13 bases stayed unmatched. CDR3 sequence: CASSYSPGSSGSKYNEQFF. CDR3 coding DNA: TGTGCCAGCAGTTACTCTCCGGGGAGTAGCGGGAGCAAATACAATGAGCAGTTCTTC.

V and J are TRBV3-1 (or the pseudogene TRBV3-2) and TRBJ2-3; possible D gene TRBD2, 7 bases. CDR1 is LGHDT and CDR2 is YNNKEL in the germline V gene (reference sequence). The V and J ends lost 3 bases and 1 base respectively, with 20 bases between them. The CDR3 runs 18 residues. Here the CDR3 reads CASSQQGPRSGGTDTQYF. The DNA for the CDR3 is TGTGCCAGCAGCCAGCAGGGGCCCAGGAGCGGGGGCACAGATACGCAGTATTTT.

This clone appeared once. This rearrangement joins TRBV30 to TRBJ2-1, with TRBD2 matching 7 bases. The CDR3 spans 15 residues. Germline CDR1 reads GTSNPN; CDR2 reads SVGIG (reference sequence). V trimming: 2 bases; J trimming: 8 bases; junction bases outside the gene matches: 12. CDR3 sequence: CAWSLGGSLIDEQFF. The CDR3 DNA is TGTGCCTGGAGTCTCGGGGGGTCGCTAATTGATGAGCAGTTCTTC.